These 10 T cell receptor beta chains originate from one sample sequenced in a study of tumor-infiltrating lymphocytes in primary liver carcinoma. Synthesis of TCR beta cDNA was carried out from about 500 ng total RNA with a constant-region primer. Generation of the TCR beta libraries relied on three nested multiplex PCR rounds using slightly modified ARM-PCR. TRBV1-TRBV30 forward and Cbeta reverse primers drove the first two roughly 9-cycle rounds. From the multiplex PCR reads, TCRdb called clonotypes with MiXCR, one entry per CDR3 protein. The sample gives 100,000 or so distinct CDR3 sequences, approximately 80% of which show up once; approximately 20% is in the top ten. From around 18-30 mg of unsorted bulk tissue, DNA and RNA were co-extracted together. The sample was liver tumor tissue from sampling region 3. Subset: tumor region T3, left-lateral pole. These receptors were taken from a man aged 35-49 years with primary liver carcinoma and hepatitis B virus infection.

This rearrangement joins TRBV7-9 to TRBJ2-3, with 8 bases lining up with TRBD1. The CDR3 loop spans 15 amino acids. The V gene end was trimmed by 5 bases and the J gene end by 4 bases; junction bases not matched to a gene: 8. Germline CDR1 SEHNR, CDR2 FQNEAQ (reference sequence). The DNA of the CDR3 is TGTGCCAGCAGCGTGGACAGGGACGGAGCAGATACGCAGTATTTT. Translation gives CASSVDRDGADTQYF. The full variable domain, in which reference TRBV7-9 and TRBJ2-3 provide the parts outside the CDR3, is DTGVSQNPRHKITKRGQNVTFRCDPISEHNRLYWYRQTLGQGPEFLTYFQNEAQLEKSRLLSDRFSAERPKGSFSTLEIQRTEQGDSAMYLCASSVDRDGADTQYFGPGTRLTVL.

Remarks on this clonotype: A read error may explain this, as a much larger clone is one base away. The CDR3 does not close with the conserved phenylalanine or tryptophan, likely indicating a read error. The V gene is TRBV20-1, the J gene TRBJ1-1; weak D call: TRBD1 (5 bases). Germline V gives CDR1 DFQATT, CDR2 SNEGSKA (reference sequence). V shed 6 bases and J shed 1 base, with 12 bases lying between them. The CDR3 has 13 residues. The CDR3 reads CSAEDITNTEAFL. In nucleotides, the CDR3 is TGCAGTGCCGAGGACATCACGAACACTGAAGCTTTCCTT.

Of note for this clonotype: The CDR3 ends on some other residue instead of the conserved phenylalanine or tryptophan, so this is likely a read error. The chain links TRBV11-1 to TRBJ2-1; D is ambiguous. The CDR3 contains 13 residues. In germline, CDR1 is SGHAT, CDR2 FQDESV (reference sequence). V was cut by 5 bases and J by 7 bases, with 12 bases left in between. In DNA form, the CDR3 reads TGTGCCAGCAGCCTCCGGAGATATAATGAGCAGTTCATC. Its translation is CASSLRRYNEQFI.

This clonotype occurred once. No conserved phenylalanine or tryptophan ends this CDR3, so it is likely a read error. The DNA is omitted, as the CDR3 cannot be located on it reliably, and the CDR3 follows TCRdb's listing. The chain links TRBV29-1 to TRBJ2-1; the tabulated D call, TRBD2, remains unverified against the DNA. CDR1 is SQVTM and CDR2 is ANQGSEA in the germline V gene. With termini counted, the CDR3 has 11 amino acids. The CDR3 reads CSFSLTDEQFL.

This chain uses TRBV11-2 with TRBJ2-2; D is perhaps TRBD2 (6 bases). The V end was cut by 5 bases, the J end by 5 bases, with 15 bases between. This CDR3 contains 15 residues. From germline, CDR1 is SGHAT and CDR2 FQNNGV. The CDR3 sequence is CASSHVRGSTGELFF. CDR3 in DNA: TGTGCCAGCAGCCATGTACGGGGGAGTACCGGGGAGCTGTTTTTT.

As for this clonotype: The germline gene is not matched at one end of the junction; a read error may be the cause. The chain combines TRBV11-2 with TRBJ2-2; either TRBD1 or TRBD2 may supply D (5 bases each). This CDR3 region has 14 residues. CDR1 SGHAT and CDR2 FQNNGV come from the germline V gene. CDR3 protein: CAGSTNSDTGELFF. In DNA form, the CDR3 reads TGTGCCGGCAGCACAAACTCGGACACCGGGGAACTGTTTTTT.

This clonotype appeared a single time. The conserved final phenylalanine or tryptophan is absent from the CDR3, which likely points to a read error. The CDR3 is CAWSVGFADTQYL. The CDR3 region has the DNA TGTGCCTGGAGTGTGGGTTTCGCGGATACGCAGTATTTA. The chain joins TRBV30 to TRBJ2-3, with D unresolved. The CDR3 extends over 13 amino acids. Germline-derived CDR1 and CDR2 are GTSNPN and SVGIG (reference sequence). Trimming removed 0 bases from V and 6 bases from J, with 10 bases in between.

On this clonotype itself: Mismatch with germline at one junction end may stem from a read error. The chain joins TRBV5-1 to TRBJ2-3; no definite D call. Germline V gene lookup returns CDR1 SGHRS and CDR2 YFSETQ. This CDR3 has 16 amino acids. The chain's CDR3 is CASILNGRASTDTQYF. CDR3 nucleotides: TGCGCCAGCATCTTGAACGGTCGTGCTAGCACAGATACGCAGTATTTT.

This clonotype was recorded a few times. Germline and junction disagree at one end, which may indicate a read error. CDR3 sequence reads: CASSIDSDTGELFF. The CDR3 region has the DNA TGTGCCAGCAGTATAGACTCGGACACGGGGGAGCTGTTTTTT. The chain joins TRBV11-2 to TRBJ2-2, with D possibly being TRBD1 (5 bases). This CDR3 has 14 amino acids. The germline V gene has CDR1 SGHAT and CDR2 FQNNGV.

The rearrangement uses TRBV29-1 and TRBJ1-1; 8 bases are shared with TRBD1. There are 13 residues in the CDR3. The trim removed 7 bases at V and 4 bases at J, leaving 8 bases unmatched. From germline, CDR1 is SQVTM and CDR2 ANQGSEA. CDR3 nucleotide sequence: TGCAGCGAAACGGGACAGGTGAGCACTGAAGCTTTCTTT. Its translation is CSETGQVSTEAFF.